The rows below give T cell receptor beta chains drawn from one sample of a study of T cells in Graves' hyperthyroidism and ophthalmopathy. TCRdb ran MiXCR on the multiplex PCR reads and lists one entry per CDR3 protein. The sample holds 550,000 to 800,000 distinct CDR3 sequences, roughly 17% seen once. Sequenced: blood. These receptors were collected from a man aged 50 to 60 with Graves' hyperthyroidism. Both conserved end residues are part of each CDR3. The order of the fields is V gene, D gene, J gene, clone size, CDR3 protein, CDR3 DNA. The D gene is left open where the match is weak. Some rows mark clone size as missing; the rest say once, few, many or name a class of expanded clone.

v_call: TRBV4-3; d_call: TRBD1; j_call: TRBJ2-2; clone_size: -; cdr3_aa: CASSQGTGRSGELFF; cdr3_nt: TGCGCCAGCAGCCAGGGGACAGGGCGGTCCGGGGAGCTGTTTTTT
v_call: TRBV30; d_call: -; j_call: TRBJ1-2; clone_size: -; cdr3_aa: CGFLGRMRGYGYTF; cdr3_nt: TGTGGTTTCCTGGGACGGATGCGCGGCTATGGCTACACCTTC
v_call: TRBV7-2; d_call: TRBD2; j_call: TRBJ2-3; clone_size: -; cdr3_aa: CASNSLAGDGDTQYF; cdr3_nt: TGTGCCAGCAATTCGCTAGCGGGAGATGGCGATACGCAGTATTTT
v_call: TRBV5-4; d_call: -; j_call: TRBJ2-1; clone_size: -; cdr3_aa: CASSLRLPYNEQFF; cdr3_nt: TGTGCCAGCAGCTTGCGACTACCGTACAATGAGCAGTTCTTC
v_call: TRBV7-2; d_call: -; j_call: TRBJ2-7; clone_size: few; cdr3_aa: CASSLAGSYSYEQYF; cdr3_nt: TGTGCCAGCAGCTTAGCGGGCTCTTACTCCTACGAGCAGTACTTC
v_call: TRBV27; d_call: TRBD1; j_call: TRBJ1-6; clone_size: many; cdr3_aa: CASSVRGRNSPLHF; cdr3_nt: TGTGCCAGCAGTGTCAGGGGGCGTAATTCACCCCTCCACTTT
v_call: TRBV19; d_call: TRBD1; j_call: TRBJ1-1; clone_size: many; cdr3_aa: CASSLRGLGTEAFF; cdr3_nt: TGTGCCAGTAGCCTCAGGGGGCTGGGCACTGAAGCTTTCTTT
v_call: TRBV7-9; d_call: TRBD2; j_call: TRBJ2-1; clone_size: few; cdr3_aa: CASSLGRGDNEQFF; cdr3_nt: TGTGCCAGCAGCCTAGGCCGGGGGGACAATGAGCAGTTCTTC
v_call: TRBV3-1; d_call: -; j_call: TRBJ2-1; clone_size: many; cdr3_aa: CASSQEEHNFYNEQFF; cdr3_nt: TGTGCCAGCAGCCAAGAAGAACACAATTTCTACAATGAGCAGTTCTTC
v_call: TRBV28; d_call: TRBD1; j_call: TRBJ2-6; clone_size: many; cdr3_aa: CASSPPGTAHSGANVLTF; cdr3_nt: TGTGCCAGCAGTCCCCCCGGGACAGCTCACTCTGGGGCCAACGTCCTGACTTTC
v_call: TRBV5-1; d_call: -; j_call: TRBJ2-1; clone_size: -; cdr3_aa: CASSLQRGSSYNEQFF; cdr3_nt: TGCGCCAGCAGCTTGCAACGGGGGAGCTCCTACAATGAGCAGTTCTTC
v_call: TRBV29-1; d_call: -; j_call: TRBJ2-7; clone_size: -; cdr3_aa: CSVIDRSEQYF; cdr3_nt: TGCAGCGTCATCGACAGGAGCGAGCAGTACTTC
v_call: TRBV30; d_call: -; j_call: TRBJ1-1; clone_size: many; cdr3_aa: CAWRNREITEAFF; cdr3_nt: TGTGCCTGGAGAAACAGGGAGATCACTGAAGCTTTCTTT
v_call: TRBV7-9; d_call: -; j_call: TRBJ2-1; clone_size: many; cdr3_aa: CASVFGTPSEQFF; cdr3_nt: TGTGCCAGCGTTTTCGGGACACCTTCTGAGCAGTTCTTC
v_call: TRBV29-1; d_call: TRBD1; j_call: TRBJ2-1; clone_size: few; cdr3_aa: CSLLQGAKYHEQFF; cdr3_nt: TGCAGCTTGTTACAGGGGGCTAAATACCATGAGCAGTTCTTC